This T cell receptor (beta chain) was obtained from a study of T cell responses to AZD1222 COVID-19 vaccine. The study, taken as a whole, reports: Repertoires were obtained only post-peak T cell response. Reports indicate that nearly half of spike-specific TCRs are directed at unmutated variant regions.

This CDR3 contains 18 residues. Per germline, CDR1 SGDLS and CDR2 YYNGEE. Trimming shortened V by 0 bases and J by 0 bases, and 17 bases separated the two germline ends. Sequencing was performed with immunoSEQ multiplex PCR; in TCRdb, only in-frame clones are kept and a portion is missing. The sample yields about 140,000 clones, under 95% seen once. As for this clone: Its specificity is unknown.

The TCR originated in an adult who received the MenACWY meningococcal vaccine as a control. This chain joins TRBV9 and TRBJ2-3; D may be TRBD2 (5 bases). Here the sequenced sample was peripheral blood, taken 28 days after the second dose of the MenACWY control vaccine. The CDR3 DNA is TGTGCCAGCAGCGTAGAGCCTAGCAGATTCGCTAGCACAGATACGCAGTATTTT. Residues: CASSVEPSRFASTDTQYF.